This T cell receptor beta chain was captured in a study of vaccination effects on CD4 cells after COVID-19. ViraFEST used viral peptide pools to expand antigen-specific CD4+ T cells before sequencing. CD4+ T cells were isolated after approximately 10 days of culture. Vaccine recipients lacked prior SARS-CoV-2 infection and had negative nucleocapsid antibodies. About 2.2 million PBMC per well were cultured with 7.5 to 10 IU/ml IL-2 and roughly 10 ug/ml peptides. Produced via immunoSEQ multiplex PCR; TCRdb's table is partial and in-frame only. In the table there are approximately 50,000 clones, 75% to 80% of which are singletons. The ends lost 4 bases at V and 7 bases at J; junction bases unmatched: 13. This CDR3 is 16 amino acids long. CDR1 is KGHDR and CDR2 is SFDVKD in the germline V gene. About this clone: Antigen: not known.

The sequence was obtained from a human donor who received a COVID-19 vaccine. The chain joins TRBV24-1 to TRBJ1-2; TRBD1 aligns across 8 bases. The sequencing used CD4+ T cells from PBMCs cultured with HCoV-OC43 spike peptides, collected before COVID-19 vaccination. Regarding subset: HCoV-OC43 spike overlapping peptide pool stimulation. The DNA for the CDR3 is TGTGCCACCAGTGACTCCTCCGGGACAGGAATTACTGGCTACACCTTC. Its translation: CATSDSSGTGITGYTF.